This T cell receptor (beta chain) comes out of a study of neoadjuvant anti-PD-1 for oral cavity cancer. Study overall: Most patients had three to four biweekly doses of 3 mg/kg nivolumab before resection.

Time point here: after neoadjuvant nivolumab, at surgical resection. Stage II-IVA oral cavity squamous cell carcinoma was new and untreated by systemic or radiation therapy. The assay was immunoSEQ multiplex PCR, and TCRdb's table has in-frame clones only and misses some. The data contain approximately 10,000 clones, roughly three fifths of them singletons. The input for sequencing was PBMCs, taken after nivolumab (anti-PD-1) treatment. This clonotype was sampled from a person aged 35-80 years with oral cavity squamous cell carcinoma.

CDR3 nucleotides: TGTGCCATCAGTCTAGCGGGGCCCGCACTAACAGATACGCAGTATTTT. Amino acid sequence: CAISLAGPALTDTQYF. This chain uses TRBV10-3 with TRBJ2-3, with TRBD2 matching 9 bases. The CDR3 spans 16 residues. Germline CDR1 is ENHRY and CDR2 is SYGVKD. V lost 5 bases to trimming and J lost 3 bases; unmatched junction nucleotides: 9.